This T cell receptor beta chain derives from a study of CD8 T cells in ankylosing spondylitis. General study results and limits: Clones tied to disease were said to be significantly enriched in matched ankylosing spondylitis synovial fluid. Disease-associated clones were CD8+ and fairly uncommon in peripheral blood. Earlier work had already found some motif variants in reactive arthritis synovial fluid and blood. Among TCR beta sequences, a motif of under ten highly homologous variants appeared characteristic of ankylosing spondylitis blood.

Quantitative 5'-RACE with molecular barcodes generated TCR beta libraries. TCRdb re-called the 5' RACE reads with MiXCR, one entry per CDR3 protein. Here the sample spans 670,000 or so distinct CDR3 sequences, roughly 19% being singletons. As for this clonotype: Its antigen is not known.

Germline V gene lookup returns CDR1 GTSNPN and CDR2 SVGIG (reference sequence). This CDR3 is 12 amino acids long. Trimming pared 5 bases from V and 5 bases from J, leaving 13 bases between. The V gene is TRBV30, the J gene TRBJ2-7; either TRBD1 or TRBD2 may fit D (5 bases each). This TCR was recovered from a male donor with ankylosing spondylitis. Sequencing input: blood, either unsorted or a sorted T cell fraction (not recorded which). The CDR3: CAWRDGFHEQYF. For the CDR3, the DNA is TGTGCCTGGCGGGACGGCTTCCACGAGCAGTACTTC.